What follows are 26 T cell receptor beta chains derived from one specimen sequenced in a study of cytomegalovirus exposure and HLA in healthy donors. Primers included in the PCR were 60 Vbeta and 13 Jbeta primers. Profiled with immunoSEQ multiplex PCR; TCRdb holds only in-frame clones, not every one. The top ten hold around 4% of the sample, which has 250,000 to 350,000 clones, roughly 89% seen once. The sequenced material came from PBMCs. These receptors were taken from a man between 40 and 49 years old in good health and CMV-seropositive.

The chain recombines TRBV28 with TRBJ2-1; 9 bases agree with TRBD2. The CDR3 is 16 amino acids. With 5 bases clipped from V and 8 bases from J, the junction kept 13 bases outside the gene matches. The germline gives CDR1 MDHEN, CDR2 SYDVKM. The CDR3 coding sequence is TGTGCCAGCAGTCCCCCCCCCGGACTAGCGTTCGATGAGCAGTTCTTC. Protein product: CASSPPPGLAFDEQFF.

This rearrangement joins TRBV7-6 to TRBJ2-1, with 7 nucleotides matching TRBD1. In germline, CDR1 is SGHVS, CDR2 FNYEAQ. CDR3 length: 15 residues. V lost 5 bases, J lost 2 bases, and 6 bases stayed unmatched. CDR3 loop: CASSAPGQTYNEQFF. The CDR3 coding sequence is TGTGCCAGCAGCGCTCCGGGACAGACCTACAATGAGCAGTTCTTC.

In its sample, this clone was seen a few times. Different DNA sequences within this sample yield the same CDR3. This chain connects TRBV7-2 to TRBJ1-2, with D possibly matching TRBD1 (6 bases). V lost 1 base to trimming and J lost 3 bases, with 6 bases between them. CDR3 length: 13 residues. Looked up from germline, CDR1 is SGHTA and CDR2 is FQGNSA. The CDR3 sequence is CASSLDRDYGYTF. CDR3 coding DNA: TGTGCCAGCAGCTTAGACAGGGACTATGGCTACACCTTC.

This sequence joins TRBV19 and TRBJ1-2; perhaps TRBD1 as D (6 bases). In germline, CDR1 is LNHDA, CDR2 SQIVND (reference sequence). This CDR3 has 12 amino acids. V was cut by 7 bases and J by 8 bases, with 14 bases left in between. CDR3 region: CASTDTGNGYTF. The CDR3, as DNA: TGTGCCAGTACCGATACAGGGAACGGCTACACCTTC.

This chain connects TRBV2 to TRBJ2-1; 8 positions agree with TRBD2. Losses at the gene ends were 3 bases for V and 4 bases for J; bases not matched to a gene: 17. The CDR3 is made up of 19 amino acids. Per germline, CDR1 SNHLY and CDR2 FYNNEI. The CDR3 here is CASSERIVGVSGTYNEQFF. The CDR3 DNA reads as TGTGCCAGCAGTGAGCGGATCGTAGGGGTTAGCGGGACTTACAATGAGCAGTTCTTC. Looking up the rest from reference TRBV2 and TRBJ2-1 gives the full variable domain: EPEVTQTPSHQVTQMGQEVILRCVPISNHLYFYWYRQILGQKVEFLVSFYNNEISEKSEIFDDQFSVERPDGSNFTLKIRSTKLEDSAMYFCASSERIVGVSGTYNEQFFGPGTRLTVL.

The rearrangement joins TRBV7-8 to TRBJ2-7; a possible D gene is TRBD1 (5 bases). V was clipped by 4 bases and J by 2 bases, with 6 bases between them. The CDR3 extends over 12 amino acids. CDR1 is SGHVS and CDR2 is FQNEAQ in the germline V gene. The CDR3 region has the DNA TGTGCCAGCAGCTCAGGGACCTACGAGCAGTACTTC. Its translation is CASSSGTYEQYF. The whole variable domain, filled in from reference TRBV7-8 and TRBJ2-7, reads GAGVSQSPRYKVAKRGQDVALRCDPISGHVSLFWYQQALGQGPEFLTYFQNEAQLDKSGLPSDRFFAERPEGSVSTLKIQRTQQEDSAVYLCASSSGTYEQYFGPGTRLTVT.

The gene calls are TRBV28 and TRBJ2-2; TRBD1 is a possible D gene (5 bases). This CDR3 contains 14 residues. Per the germline V gene, CDR1 is MDHEN and CDR2 is SYDVKM. V lost 6 bases and J 1 base, leaving 9 bases between the germline ends. CDR3 sequence: CASRGAGNTGELFF. For the CDR3, the DNA is TGTGCCAGCAGAGGGGCAGGGAACACCGGGGAGCTGTTTTTT.

This clone has more than one count but fewer than ten. The chain couples TRBV5-1 to TRBJ1-1; TRBD1 matches at 7 bases. The junction had 6 bases not matched to a gene; V was cut back by 3 bases and J by 1 base. The CDR3 length is 15 residues. CDR1 SGHRS and CDR2 YFSETQ come from the germline V gene. The CDR3 sequence is CASSSQQGTNTEAFF. CDR3 DNA: TGCGCCAGCAGCTCACAACAGGGGACGAACACTGAAGCTTTCTTT.

The V and J genes are TRBV6-1 and TRBJ1-2; 11 bases map to TRBD1. The CDR3 extends over 15 amino acids. In germline, CDR1 is MNHNS, CDR2 SASEGT. Unmatched junction bases numbered 9, after V lost 6 bases and J lost 6 bases. CDR3 residues: CASSFRTGGRNGYTF. The CDR3 DNA is TGTGCCAGCAGCTTTCGGACAGGGGGCAGAAATGGCTACACCTTC.

This sequence joins TRBV25-1 and TRBJ2-7; TRBD2 is a possible D gene (6 bases). V was clipped by 4 bases and J by 2 bases, with 21 bases between them. CDR3 length: 17 residues. Germline CDR1 and CDR2: MGHDK and SYGVNS. The CDR3 sequence is CASSGGVGGQLPYEQYF. The CDR3 DNA sequence: TGTGCCAGCAGTGGGGGGGTTGGAGGGCAGTTACCCTACGAGCAGTACTTC.

The chain employs TRBV19 and TRBJ2-1; 9 bases map to TRBD1. V gave up 5 bases and J gave up 9 bases; unmatched junction bases: 8. The CDR3 length is 14 residues. Looked up from germline, CDR1 is LNHDA and CDR2 is SQIVND (reference sequence). The CDR3: CASSGRQGVGEQFF. In DNA, the CDR3 is TGTGCCAGTAGTGGCCGACAGGGGGTGGGTGAGCAGTTCTTC.

The CDR3 region is CASSVGASGIVNEQFF. In nucleotides, the CDR3 is TGTGCCAGCAGCGTAGGGGCTAGCGGGATTGTCAATGAGCAGTTCTTC. The rearrangement uses TRBV9 and TRBJ2-1, with 9 nucleotides matching TRBD2. The CDR3 is 16 residues long. From germline, CDR1 is SGDLS and CDR2 YYNGEE. The ends lost 0 bases at V and 6 bases at J; junction bases unmatched: 7.

This sequence joins TRBV19 and TRBJ2-7; 7 bases agree with TRBD1. From germline, CDR1 is LNHDA and CDR2 SQIVND (reference sequence). Trimming at V came to 4 bases and at J to 5 bases, leaving 8 bases not matched to a gene. This CDR3 comprises 14 residues. CDR3 bases: TGTGCCAGTAGTACGACAGGGTATGGGGACGAGCAGTACTTC. Amino acid sequence: CASSTTGYGDEQYF.

This clone has just one count. This chain connects TRBV4-1 to TRBJ2-6, with a weak D call TRBD2 (7 bases). The ends were cut back, 0 bases at V and 2 bases at J, with 11 bases in the middle. CDR3 length: 17 residues. Looked up from germline, CDR1 is MGHRA and CDR2 is YSYEKL. The CDR3 loop reads CASSQDRGGAGANVLTF. CDR3 DNA sequence: TGCGCCAGCAGCCAAGATAGGGGGGGCGCTGGGGCCAACGTCCTGACTTTC.

The rearrangement joins TRBV6-1 to TRBJ1-4; TRBD1 is a possible D gene (6 bases). Germline loops: CDR1 MNHNS, CDR2 SASEGT. The V gene lost 1 base and the J gene lost 8 bases, with 11 bases spanning the gap. The CDR3 loop spans 14 amino acids. CDR3 region: CASSEEGVEEKLFF. The CDR3, as DNA: TGTGCCAGCAGTGAAGAGGGGGTGGAGGAAAAACTGTTTTTT.

The V and J genes are TRBV10-3 and TRBJ1-1; D call uncertain. Trimming removed 8 bases at V and 4 bases at J, with 11 bases between. The CDR3 covers 12 residues. The germline gives CDR1 ENHRY, CDR2 SYGVKD. Here the CDR3 reads CAIGLSGTEAFF. The CDR3 nucleotides are TGTGCCATCGGCCTGTCGGGCACTGAAGCTTTCTTT.

The J gene is TRBJ1-1, the V gene TRBV7-9, with TRBD1 as a possible D gene (5 bases). Per the germline V gene, CDR1 is SEHNR and CDR2 is FQNEAQ (reference sequence). This CDR3 spans 16 amino acids. The V end lost 0 bases, the J end lost 3 bases, and 14 bases lay between the germline ends. DNA of the CDR3: TGTGCCAGCAGCTTAGCGGCGGGGCCGGGGGACACTGAAGCTTTCTTT. Its protein product is CASSLAAGPGDTEAFF.

The rearrangement joins TRBV2 to TRBJ2-7; D might be TRBD2 (6 bases). The CDR3 is 14 residues long. The germline V gene has CDR1 SNHLY and CDR2 FYNNEI. V shed 2 bases and J shed 6 bases, with 14 bases lying between them. The CDR3 nucleotides are TGTGCCAGCAGTGAACTTGCGGGGCTCCCCGAGCAGTACTTC. It translates to CASSELAGLPEQYF.

J is TRBJ2-1 and V is TRBV6-4; D unclear. This CDR3 spans 15 amino acids. Germline CDR1 and CDR2: MRHNA and SNTAGT. V lost 2 bases and J 7 bases, leaving 15 bases between the germline ends. The CDR3 loop is CASSDELGLLNEQFF. The CDR3 nucleotides read TGTGCCAGCAGTGACGAGCTTGGGCTTTTGAATGAGCAGTTCTTC.

The V call is TRBV6-5, the J call TRBJ2-1; 10 bases match TRBD2. CDR1 is MNHEY, CDR2 SVGAGI, per germline. This CDR3 comprises 15 residues. Germline trimming cut 2 bases from V and 8 bases from J; bases unmatched to any gene: 6. The CDR3 nucleotides are TGTGCCAGCAGTTACGGGGCTAGCGGGAGTTATGAGCAGTTCTTC. Its translation is CASSYGASGSYEQFF.

This chain links TRBV18 with TRBJ2-7; weak D call: TRBD2 (7 bases). Germline V lookup: CDR1 KGHSH, CDR2 LQKENI. Trimming stripped 2 bases from V and 6 bases from J, with 14 bases between. The CDR3 consists of 14 residues. The CDR3 reads CASSPWKGGGEQYF. CDR3 sequence (DNA): TGTGCCAGCTCACCATGGAAGGGGGGGGGCGAGCAGTACTTC.

V usage is TRBV19 and J usage is TRBJ2-3, with 12 bases that match TRBD2. Unmatched junction bases numbered 10, after V lost 6 bases and J lost 3 bases. This CDR3 is built from 17 residues. CDR1 LNHDA and CDR2 SQIVND come from the germline V gene (reference sequence). The CDR3 region has the DNA TGTGCCAGTAGCCTAGCGGGAGGGCGCTCGGGGACAGATACGCAGTATTTT. Protein: CASSLAGGRSGTDTQYF. Filled out from reference TRBV19 and TRBJ2-3, the complete variable domain reads DGGITQSPKYLFRKEGQNVTLSCEQNLNHDAMYWYRQDPGQGLRLIYYSQIVNDFQKGDIAEGYSVSREKKESFPLTVTSAQKNPTAFYLCASSLAGGRSGTDTQYFGPGTRLTVL.

The V and J genes are TRBV14 and TRBJ2-3; 13 nucleotides match TRBD2. CDR3 size: 17 residues. The ends lost 4 bases at V and 6 bases at J; junction bases unmatched: 10. The germline V gene encodes CDR1 SGHDN and CDR2 FVKESK. CDR3 sequence: CASSLYGLAGVSDTQYF. In DNA, the CDR3 is TGTGCCAGCAGCCTGTACGGACTAGCGGGAGTAAGTGATACGCAGTATTTT.

The rearrangement joins TRBV11-1 to TRBJ1-3; D is undetermined. There are 13 residues in the CDR3. Trimming removed 9 bases at V and 0 bases at J, with 9 bases between. Per the germline V gene, CDR1 is SGHAT and CDR2 is FQDESV (reference sequence). CDR3: CASGLTSGNTIYF. The CDR3 DNA is TGTGCCAGTGGACTGACCTCTGGAAACACCATATATTTT.

The CDR3 is CASSDGLAGQTYEQYF. CDR3 DNA: TGTGCCAGCAGTGACGGCCTAGCGGGACAGACCTACGAGCAGTACTTC. V usage is TRBV6-1 and J usage is TRBJ2-7, with 9 bases aligning to TRBD2. J lost 2 bases, V lost 3 bases, and 8 bases had no gene match. Per germline, CDR1 MNHNS and CDR2 SASEGT. This CDR3 spans 16 amino acids.

The V and J genes are TRBV27 and TRBJ2-7; the match to TRBD2 covers 10 bases. The CDR3 is 17 amino acids. Germline CDR1 reads MNHEY; CDR2 reads SMNVEV (reference sequence). V dropped 3 bases and J dropped 1; count of bases not matched to a gene: 9. The DNA for the CDR3 is TGTGCCAGCAGTTTCTCACCCACTAGCGGGACATCCTACGAGCAGTACTTC. Protein: CASSFSPTSGTSYEQYF.